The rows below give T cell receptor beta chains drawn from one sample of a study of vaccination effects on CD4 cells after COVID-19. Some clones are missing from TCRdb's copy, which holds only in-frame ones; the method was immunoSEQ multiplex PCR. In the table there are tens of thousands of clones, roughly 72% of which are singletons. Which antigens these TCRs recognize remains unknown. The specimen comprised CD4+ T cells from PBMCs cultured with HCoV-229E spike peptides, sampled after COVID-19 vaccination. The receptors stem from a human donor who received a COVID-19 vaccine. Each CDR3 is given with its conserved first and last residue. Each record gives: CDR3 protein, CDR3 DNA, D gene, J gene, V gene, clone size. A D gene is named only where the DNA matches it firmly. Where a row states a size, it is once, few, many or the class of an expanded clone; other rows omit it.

CDR3 protein: CASRQTGTGTVYGYTF; CDR3 DNA: TGTGCCAGCAGACAAACCGGGACAGGGACCGTCTATGGCTACACCTTC; D gene: TRBD1; J gene: TRBJ1-2; V gene: TRBV7-2; clone size: -
CDR3 protein: CASRVLPPGRGGYTF; CDR3 DNA: TGTGCAAGTCGCGTCTTGCCCCCGGGGAGGGGTGGCTACACCTTC; D gene: -; J gene: TRBJ1-2; V gene: TRBV12-2; clone size: -
CDR3 protein: CASSYRPTPDEQFF; CDR3 DNA: TGTGCCAGCAGTTACCGGCCCACACCTGATGAGCAGTTCTTC; D gene: -; J gene: TRBJ2-1; V gene: TRBV6-5; clone size: -
CDR3 protein: CATSDPTGAGEQFF; CDR3 DNA: TGTGCCACCAGTGATCCAACCGGGGCAGGGGAGCAGTTCTTC; D gene: -; J gene: TRBJ2-1; V gene: TRBV24-1; clone size: -
CDR3 protein: CAWSRGVDRQPQHF; CDR3 DNA: TGTGCCTGGAGTCGGGGGGTTGATAGGCAGCCCCAGCATTTT; D gene: -; J gene: TRBJ1-5; V gene: TRBV30; clone size: -
CDR3 protein: CASSLVTPGGELFF; CDR3 DNA: TGCGCCAGCAGCTTGGTGACACCCGGCGGGGAGCTGTTTTTT; D gene: -; J gene: TRBJ2-2; V gene: TRBV5-1; clone size: -
CDR3 protein: CASRRSTDTQYF; CDR3 DNA: TGTGCCAGCCGCCGGAGCACAGATACGCAGTATTTT; D gene: -; J gene: TRBJ2-3; V gene: TRBV6-5; clone size: -
CDR3 protein: CASSEVSGSYNEQFF; CDR3 DNA: TGTGCCAGCAGTGAAGTGAGCGGGTCCTACAATGAGCAGTTCTTC; D gene: -; J gene: TRBJ2-1; V gene: TRBV2; clone size: -
CDR3 protein: CASKKVEGNTEAFF; CDR3 DNA: TGTGCCAGCAAAAAGGTCGAGGGGAACACTGAAGCTTTCTTT; D gene: -; J gene: TRBJ1-1; V gene: TRBV28; clone size: -
CDR3 protein: CASSFGVEQPQHF; CDR3 DNA: TGTGCCAGCAGCTTCGGGGTGGAACAGCCCCAGCATTTT; D gene: -; J gene: TRBJ1-5; V gene: TRBV7-2; clone size: once
CDR3 protein: CASSFLETQYF; CDR3 DNA: TGTGCCAGCAGTTTCTTAGAGACCCAGTACTTC; D gene: -; J gene: TRBJ2-5; V gene: TRBV12-3/TRBV12-4; clone size: -
CDR3 protein: CASSLGGASNEKLFF; CDR3 DNA: TGCGCCAGCAGCTTGGGGGGAGCTTCTAATGAAAAACTGTTTTTT; D gene: -; J gene: TRBJ1-4; V gene: TRBV5-1; clone size: once
CDR3 protein: CASRPDRVTEAFF; CDR3 DNA: TGTGCCAGCAGACCGGACAGGGTCACTGAAGCTTTCTTT; D gene: TRBD1; J gene: TRBJ1-1; V gene: TRBV2; clone size: few
CDR3 protein: CSSVRVTEAFF; CDR3 DNA: TGCAGTTCAGTAAGAGTGACTGAAGCTTTCTTT; D gene: -; J gene: TRBJ1-1; V gene: TRBV20-1; clone size: -
CDR3 protein: CASSWGRTGNTIYF; CDR3 DNA: TGTGCCAGCAGCTGGGGACGGACGGGAAACACCATATATTTT; D gene: -; J gene: TRBJ1-3; V gene: TRBV5-6; clone size: -
CDR3 protein: CASSYGDRATEAFF; CDR3 DNA: TGTGCCAGCAGCTACGGGGACAGGGCTACTGAAGCTTTCTTT; D gene: TRBD1; J gene: TRBJ1-1; V gene: TRBV5-8; clone size: -
CDR3 protein: CASSPINRGLYGYTF; CDR3 DNA: TGTGCCAGCAGTCCAATCAACAGGGGACTCTATGGCTACACCTTC; D gene: TRBD1; J gene: TRBJ1-2; V gene: TRBV27; clone size: -
CDR3 protein: CATSRGTTNEKLFF; CDR3 DNA: TGTGCCACCAGCAGAGGGACCACTAATGAAAAACTGTTTTTT; D gene: -; J gene: TRBJ1-4; V gene: TRBV15; clone size: once
CDR3 protein: CASSDPRGVNGYTF; CDR3 DNA: TGTGCCAGCAGTGACCCCAGGGGAGTAAATGGCTACACCTTC; D gene: -; J gene: TRBJ1-2; V gene: TRBV6-2/TRBV6-3; clone size: -
CDR3 protein: CASSSLRAGTNTEAFF; CDR3 DNA: TGTGCCAGCAGCTCCCTGCGGGCAGGGACAAACACTGAAGCTTTCTTT; D gene: -; J gene: TRBJ1-1; V gene: TRBV5-8; clone size: few
CDR3 protein: CASKSSGNTIYF; CDR3 DNA: TGTGCCAGTAAATCCTCTGGAAACACCATATATTTT; D gene: -; J gene: TRBJ1-3; V gene: TRBV6-5; clone size: few
CDR3 protein: CASSLTTDRGADTQYF; CDR3 DNA: TGTGCCAGCAGCTTAACCACCGACAGGGGAGCAGATACGCAGTATTTT; D gene: TRBD1; J gene: TRBJ2-3; V gene: TRBV7-3; clone size: once
CDR3 protein: CASSQPTGNPSEQFF; CDR3 DNA: TGCGCCAGCAGCCAACCTACAGGGAACCCGAGTGAGCAGTTCTTC; D gene: -; J gene: TRBJ2-1; V gene: TRBV4-1; clone size: -
CDR3 protein: CASIFSGRDNQPQHF; CDR3 DNA: TGTGCCAGCATTTTTTCAGGCAGGGACAATCAGCCCCAGCATTTT; D gene: -; J gene: TRBJ1-5; V gene: TRBV28; clone size: few
CDR3 protein: CASSLSGAAYNEQFF; CDR3 DNA: TGTGCCAGCAGCTTAAGCGGGGCGGCCTACAATGAGCAGTTCTTC; D gene: -; J gene: TRBJ2-1; V gene: TRBV7-3; clone size: -
CDR3 protein: CASSGPSPGEGFNEKLFF; CDR3 DNA: TGTGCCAGCAGTGGCCCGAGTCCGGGCGAAGGGTTTAATGAAAAACTGTTTTTT; D gene: -; J gene: TRBJ1-4; V gene: TRBV6-1; clone size: many
CDR3 protein: CASSQPGSILTF; CDR3 DNA: TGTGCCAGCAGCCAACCGGGTAGCATCCTGACTTTC; D gene: -; J gene: TRBJ2-6; V gene: TRBV14; clone size: -
CDR3 protein: CASSVTSGVTDTQYF; CDR3 DNA: TGCGCCAGCAGCGTGACTAGCGGGGTTACAGATACGCAGTATTTT; D gene: TRBD2; J gene: TRBJ2-3; V gene: TRBV10-1; clone size: -
CDR3 protein: CASRREQHSNQPQHF; CDR3 DNA: TGTGCCAGCAGGAGGGAACAGCATAGCAATCAGCCCCAGCATTTT; D gene: -; J gene: TRBJ1-5; V gene: TRBV2; clone size: -
CDR3 protein: CAWSEDSYNEQFF; CDR3 DNA: TGTGCCTGGAGTGAGGACTCCTACAATGAGCAGTTCTTC; D gene: -; J gene: TRBJ2-1; V gene: TRBV30; clone size: -
CDR3 protein: CASSSRGGAAETQYF; CDR3 DNA: TGTGCCAGTAGTAGTAGGGGGGGGGCCGCGGAGACCCAGTACTTC; D gene: -; J gene: TRBJ2-5; V gene: TRBV19; clone size: -
CDR3 protein: CASSHSGQGLHSPLHF; CDR3 DNA: TGTGCCAGCAGCCATTCTGGACAGGGGTTGCATTCACCCCTCCACTTT; D gene: TRBD1; J gene: TRBJ1-6; V gene: TRBV4-2; clone size: -